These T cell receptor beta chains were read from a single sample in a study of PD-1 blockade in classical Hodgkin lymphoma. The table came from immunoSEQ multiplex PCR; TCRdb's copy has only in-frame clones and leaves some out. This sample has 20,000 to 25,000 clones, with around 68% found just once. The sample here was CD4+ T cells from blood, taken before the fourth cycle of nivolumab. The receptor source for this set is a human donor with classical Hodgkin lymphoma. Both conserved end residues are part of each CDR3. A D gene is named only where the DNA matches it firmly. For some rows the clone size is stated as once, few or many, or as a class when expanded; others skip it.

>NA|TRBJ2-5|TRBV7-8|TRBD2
TGTGCCAGCAGTTCCTTACGGGGGGGCACAGAGACCCAGTACTTC
CASSSLRGGTETQYF
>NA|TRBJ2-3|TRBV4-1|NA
TGCGCCAGCAGCCAAGAGAAATGGGGTAGCACAGATACGCAGTATTTT
CASSQEKWGSTDTQYF
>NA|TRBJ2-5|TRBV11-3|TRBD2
TGTGCCAGCAGCGCCGGGGTTAGCGGGGGCCAAGAGACCCAGTACTTC
CASSAGVSGGQETQYF
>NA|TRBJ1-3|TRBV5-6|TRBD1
TGTGCCAGCAGCGGGGGACAGGGGGCCTACTCTGGAAACACCATATATTTT
CASSGGQGAYSGNTIYF
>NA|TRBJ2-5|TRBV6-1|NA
TGTGCCAGCAGTGAAGGTCCGGGTATGGAGACCCAGTACTTC
CASSEGPGMETQYF
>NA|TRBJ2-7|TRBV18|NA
TGTGCCAGCTCCCTGAGACCGGGACCGACCGCGGACGAGCAGTACTTC
CASSLRPGPTADEQYF
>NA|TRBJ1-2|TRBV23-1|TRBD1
TGCGCCAGCAGTCCATATGGGACAGTCCTAAACTATGGCTACACCTTC
CASSPYGTVLNYGYTF
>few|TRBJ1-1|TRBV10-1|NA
TGCGCCAGCACCCTCACACTAAACACTGAAGCTTTCTTT
CASTLTLNTEAFF
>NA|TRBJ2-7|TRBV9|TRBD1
TGTGCCAGCAGCGTAGGACAGGGGGCGTATGAGCAGTACTTC
CASSVGQGAYEQYF
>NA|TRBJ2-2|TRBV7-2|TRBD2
TGTGCCAGCAGCTTGAGTCTAGCGGTTAACACCGGGGAGCTGTTTTTT
CASSLSLAVNTGELFF
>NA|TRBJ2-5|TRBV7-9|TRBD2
TGTGCCAGCAGCATTGCGGGGGGGATCTTGGAGACCCAGTACTTC
CASSIAGGILETQYF
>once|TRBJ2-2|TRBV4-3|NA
TGCGCCAGCAGCCAAGGTCCTGGACAGTGGACCGGGGAGCTGTTTTTT
CASSQGPGQWTGELFF
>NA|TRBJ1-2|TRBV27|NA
TGTGCCAGCAGTTTAAGGGTAGGGATTGTCTATGGCTACACCTTC
CASSLRVGIVYGYTF